This T cell receptor beta chain was obtained from a study of T cell repertoires in cytomegalovirus infection. Turning to the study itself: Public TCR beta signatures indicated both CMV infection and matching HLA type.

Whole-study findings and limits: There were carriers of CMV plus the relevant HLA, and cumulative public TCR beta family frequency identified them. In two of eight donors, the top clonotype was HLA-C-restricted CMV-specific.

Germline assignment: CDR1 SGHVS and CDR2 FNYEAQ. CDR3 length: 15 amino acids. The V end lost 4 bases, the J end lost 2 bases, and 15 bases lay between the germline ends. On this clonotype itself: The target antigen is unknown.

TCRdb independently ran MiXCR on the reads; one entry per CDR3 protein. This repertoire shows around 740,000 distinct CDR3 sequences, approximately 40% found once; its top ten account for 2.5% to 3.5%. The sequenced sample was PBMCs. The gene calls are TRBV7-6 and TRBJ2-7, with D maybe TRBD1 (5 bases). The origin of this receptor is a human donor in good health (CMV status not recorded). Some clones in this sample may be carry-over from other donors' samples. DNA for the CDR3: TGTGCCAGCAGCTCCCCGCAGGGAAGTACCTACGAGCAGTACTTC. It yields the protein CASSSPQGSTYEQYF.